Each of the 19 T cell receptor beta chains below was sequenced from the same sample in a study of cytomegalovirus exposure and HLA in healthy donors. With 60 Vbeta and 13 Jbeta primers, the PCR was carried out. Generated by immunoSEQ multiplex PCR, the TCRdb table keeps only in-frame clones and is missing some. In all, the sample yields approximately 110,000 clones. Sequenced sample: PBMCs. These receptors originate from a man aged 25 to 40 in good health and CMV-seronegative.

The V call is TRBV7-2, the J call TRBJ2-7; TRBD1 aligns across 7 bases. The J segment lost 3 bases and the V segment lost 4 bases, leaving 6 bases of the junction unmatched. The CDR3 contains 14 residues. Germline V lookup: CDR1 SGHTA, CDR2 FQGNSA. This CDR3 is CASSSGQSYYEQYF. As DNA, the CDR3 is TGTGCCAGCAGCTCGGGACAGTCTTACTACGAGCAGTACTTC.

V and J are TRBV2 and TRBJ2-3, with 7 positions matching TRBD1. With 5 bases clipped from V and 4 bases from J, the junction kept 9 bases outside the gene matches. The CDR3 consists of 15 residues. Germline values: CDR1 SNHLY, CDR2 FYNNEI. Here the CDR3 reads CASSLGQFGADTQYF. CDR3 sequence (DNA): TGTGCCAGCAGTCTGGGACAGTTTGGGGCAGATACGCAGTATTTT.

The DNA for the CDR3 is TGCAGCGTTGGCGGGGAAACCTACGAGCAGTACTTC. This codes for CSVGGETYEQYF. The V and J genes are TRBV29-1 and TRBJ2-7; D may be TRBD2 (6 bases). Germline assignment: CDR1 SQVTM and CDR2 ANQGSEA. CDR3 length: 12 residues. V was clipped by 4 bases and J by 2 bases, with 9 bases between them.

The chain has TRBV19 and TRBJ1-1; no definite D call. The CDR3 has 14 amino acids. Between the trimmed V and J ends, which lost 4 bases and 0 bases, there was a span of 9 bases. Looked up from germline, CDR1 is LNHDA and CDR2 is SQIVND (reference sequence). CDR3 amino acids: CASSRGNLNTEAFF. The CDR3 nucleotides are TGTGCCAGTAGTAGAGGGAACCTGAACACTGAAGCTTTCTTT.

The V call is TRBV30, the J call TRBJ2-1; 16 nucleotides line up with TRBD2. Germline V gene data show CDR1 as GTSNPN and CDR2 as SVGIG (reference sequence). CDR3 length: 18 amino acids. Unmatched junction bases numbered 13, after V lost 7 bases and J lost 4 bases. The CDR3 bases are TGTGCCTCTCTTAAACCGGGACTAGCGGGAGGGACATACAATGAGCAGTTCTTC. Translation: CASLKPGLAGGTYNEQFF.

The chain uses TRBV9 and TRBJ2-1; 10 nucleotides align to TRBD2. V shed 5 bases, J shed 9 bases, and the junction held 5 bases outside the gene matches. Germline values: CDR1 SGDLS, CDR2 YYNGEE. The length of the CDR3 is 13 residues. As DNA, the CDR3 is TGTGCCAGCAGGGGACTAGCGTCGCCTGAGCAGTTCTTC. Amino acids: CASRGLASPEQFF.

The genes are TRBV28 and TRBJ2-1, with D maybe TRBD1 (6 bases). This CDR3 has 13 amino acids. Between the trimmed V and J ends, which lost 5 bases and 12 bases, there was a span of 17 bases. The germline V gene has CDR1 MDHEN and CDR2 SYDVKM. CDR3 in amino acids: CASSLQTGYTQFF. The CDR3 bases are TGTGCCAGCAGTCTCCAGACAGGATATACGCAGTTCTTC.

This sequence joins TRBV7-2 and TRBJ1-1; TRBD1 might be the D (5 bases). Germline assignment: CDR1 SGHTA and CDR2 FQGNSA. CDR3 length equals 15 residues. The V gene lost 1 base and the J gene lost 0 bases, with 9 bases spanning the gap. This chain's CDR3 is CASSLEGLMNTEAFF. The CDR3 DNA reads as TGTGCCAGCAGCTTAGAGGGGTTAATGAACACTGAAGCTTTCTTT.

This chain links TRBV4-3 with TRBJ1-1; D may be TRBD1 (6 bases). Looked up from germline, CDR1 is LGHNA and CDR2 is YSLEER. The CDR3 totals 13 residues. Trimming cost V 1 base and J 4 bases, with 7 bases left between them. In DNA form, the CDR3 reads TGCGCCAGCAGCCAAGGCAGGGGCACTGAAGCTTTCTTT. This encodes CASSQGRGTEAFF.

The CDR3 DNA reads as TGTGCCAGCTCCGCCGCGGGACAGAGCTATGGCTACACCTTC. As protein: CASSAAGQSYGYTF. The chain uses TRBV18 and TRBJ1-2, with 7 bases matching TRBD1. V dropped 6 bases and J dropped 4; count of bases not matched to a gene: 8. The CDR3 extends over 14 amino acids. The germline V gene has CDR1 KGHSH and CDR2 LQKENI.

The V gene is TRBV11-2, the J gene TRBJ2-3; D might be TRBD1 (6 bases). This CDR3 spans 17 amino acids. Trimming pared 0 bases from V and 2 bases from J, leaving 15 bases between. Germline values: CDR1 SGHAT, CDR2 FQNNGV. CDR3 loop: CASSLDLPGVPTDTQYF. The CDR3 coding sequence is TGTGCCAGCAGCTTAGATCTTCCAGGGGTCCCCACAGATACGCAGTATTTT.

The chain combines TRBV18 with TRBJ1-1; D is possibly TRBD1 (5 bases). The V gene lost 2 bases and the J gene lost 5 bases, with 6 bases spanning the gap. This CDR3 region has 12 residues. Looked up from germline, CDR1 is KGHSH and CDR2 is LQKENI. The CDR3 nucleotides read TGTGCCAGCTCACCAAGACAGACTGAAGCTTTCTTT. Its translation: CASSPRQTEAFF.

This chain's CDR3 is CASSLRQTDTQYF. CDR3 in DNA: TGTGCCAGCAGTTTAAGACAGACAGATACGCAGTATTTT. This chain links TRBV28 with TRBJ2-3; D is perhaps TRBD1 (5 bases). With 2 bases removed from V and 3 bases from J, the gap between germline ends came to 6 bases. Germline assignment: CDR1 MDHEN and CDR2 SYDVKM. This CDR3 has 13 amino acids. Full variable domain (missing parts from reference TRBV28 and TRBJ2-3): DVKVTQSSRYLVKRTGEKVFLECVQDMDHENMFWYRQDPGLGLRLIYFSYDVKMKEKGDIPEGYSVSREKKERFSLILESASTNQTSMYLCASSLRQTDTQYFGPGTRLTVL.

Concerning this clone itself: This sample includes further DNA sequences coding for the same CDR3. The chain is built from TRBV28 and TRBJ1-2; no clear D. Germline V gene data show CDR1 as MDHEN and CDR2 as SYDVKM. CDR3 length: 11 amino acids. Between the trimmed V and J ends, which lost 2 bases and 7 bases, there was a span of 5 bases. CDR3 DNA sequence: TGTGCCAGCAGTTTACCGGGTGGCTACACCTTC. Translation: CASSLPGGYTF.

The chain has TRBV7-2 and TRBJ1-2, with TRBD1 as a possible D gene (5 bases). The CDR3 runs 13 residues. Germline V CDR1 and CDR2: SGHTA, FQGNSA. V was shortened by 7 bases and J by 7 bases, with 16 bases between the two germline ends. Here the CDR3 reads CASTPAGIGGYTF. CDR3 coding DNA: TGTGCCAGCACCCCGGCAGGGATTGGTGGCTACACCTTC. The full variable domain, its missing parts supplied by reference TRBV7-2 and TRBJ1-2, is GAGVSQSPSNKVTEKGKDVELRCDPISGHTALYWYRQSLGQGLEFLIYFQGNSAPDKSGLPSDRFSAERTGGSVSTLTIQRTQQEDSAVYLCASTPAGIGGYTFGSGTRLTVV.

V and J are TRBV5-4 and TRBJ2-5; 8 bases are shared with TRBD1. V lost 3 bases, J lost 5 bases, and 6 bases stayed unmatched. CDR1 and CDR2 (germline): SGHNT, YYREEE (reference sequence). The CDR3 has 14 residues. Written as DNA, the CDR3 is TGTGCCAGCAGCTCATCAGGGACAGGCGAGACCCAGTACTTC. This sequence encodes CASSSSGTGETQYF.

Written as DNA, the CDR3 is TGTGCCAGCAGTAGAACTCATCAGCCCCAGCATTTT. Translation gives CASSRTHQPQHF. V gene TRBV28 combines with J gene TRBJ1-5; D remains unclear. The V end lost 5 bases, the J end lost 5 bases, and 7 bases lay between the germline ends. The CDR3 has 12 amino acids. Germline CDR1 MDHEN, CDR2 SYDVKM. The full variable domain, rest sourced from reference TRBV28 and TRBJ1-5, is DVKVTQSSRYLVKRTGEKVFLECVQDMDHENMFWYRQDPGLGLRLIYFSYDVKMKEKGDIPEGYSVSREKKERFSLILESASTNQTSMYLCASSRTHQPQHFGDGTRLSIL.

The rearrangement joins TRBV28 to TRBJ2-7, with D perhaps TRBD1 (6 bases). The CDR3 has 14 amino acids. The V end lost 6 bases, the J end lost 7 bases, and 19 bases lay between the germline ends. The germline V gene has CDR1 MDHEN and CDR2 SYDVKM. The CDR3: CASRNRDVTGEQYF. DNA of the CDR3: TGTGCCAGCAGGAACCGGGACGTCACAGGGGAGCAGTACTTC.

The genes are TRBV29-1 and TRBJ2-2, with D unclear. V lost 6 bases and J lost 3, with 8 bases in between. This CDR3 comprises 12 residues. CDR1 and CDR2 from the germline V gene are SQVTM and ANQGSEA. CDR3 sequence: CSVLPDTGELFF. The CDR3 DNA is TGCAGCGTCCTCCCAGACACCGGGGAGCTGTTTTTT.